Sequencing of this TCR beta chain was carried out in a study of cytomegalovirus exposure and HLA in healthy donors. Regarding the study as a whole: The sole available immune exposure information was CMV serostatus. Relative to equally common others, HLA-associated TCR beta chains showed greater clonal expansion in a later analysis.

13 Jbeta primers and 60 Vbeta primers were used for the PCR. Method: immunoSEQ multiplex PCR; TCRdb's copy keeps in-frame clones and lacks some. Among 140,000 or so clones listed, 80% were seen once. J gave up 4 bases and V 2 bases, and 7 bases lay outside the gene matches. The germline V gene encodes CDR1 SGHDT and CDR2 YYEEEE. The CDR3 is made up of 17 amino acids. On this clone: Its target is unknown.

The TCR originated in a man aged 35-49 years in good health and CMV-seronegative. The specimen was PBMCs. The V gene is TRBV5-6, the J gene TRBJ2-2; 11 bases line up with TRBD1. CDR3 amino acids: CASSLGTGGWVTGELFF. In DNA form, the CDR3 reads TGTGCCAGCAGCTTAGGGACAGGGGGATGGGTCACCGGGGAGCTGTTTTTT.